The 21 T cell receptor beta chains given below trace back to one sample, sequenced in a study of CXCR3-negative and CXCR3-positive naive CD8 T cells. Study-wide results and limits: TRB CDR3 hydrophobicity was greater in CXCR3-positive naive cells than in CXCR3-negative naive cells.

The antigens for these receptors are not known. UMI-tagged TRB cDNA libraries were built via 5' RACE. TCRdb re-called the 5' RACE reads and shows each CDR3 protein once, DNA omitted. The sample is made up of about 89,000 distinct CDR3 sequences, and the top ten hold approximately 0.5% of it. Sequenced input: naive CXCR3+ CD8+ T cells from blood. The subset: CD45RO-CCR7+CD27+CD95- naive CD8+ T cells expressing CXCR3 (TNR3+). These TCRs come from a human donor in good health. Some clones in this sample may be carry-over from other donors' samples.

The rearrangement joins TRBV28 to TRBJ1-1. The CDR3 sequence is 13 residues long. Germline V gene lookup returns CDR1 MDHEN and CDR2 SYDVKM. CDR3 in amino acids: CASSPPIRAEAFF.

V and J are TRBV7-9 and TRBJ2-5; checking the TCRdb D call of TRBD2 is not possible without DNA. In germline, CDR1 is SEHNR, CDR2 FQNEAQ (reference sequence). This CDR3 has 13 residues. Here the CDR3 reads CASSFLSGETQYF.

This chain connects TRBV12-3 or TRBV12-4 to TRBJ2-1; the TRBD1 assignment by TCRdb is unverifiable without DNA. The CDR3 is made up of 15 amino acids. The CDR3 reads CASSLTGGLNNEQFF.

V usage is TRBV7-9 and J usage is TRBJ1-1. Germline CDR1 and CDR2: SEHNR and FQNEAQ (reference sequence). This CDR3 is 13 amino acids long. The CDR3 reads CASSVTMNTEAFF.

The rearrangement joins TRBV7-6 to TRBJ2-1; TCRdb calls TRBD1, which cannot be checked without DNA. This CDR3 is 15 amino acids long. The germline V gene has CDR1 SGHVS and CDR2 FNYEAQ. CDR3 sequence reads: CASSSGGSSYNEQFF.

The rearrangement uses TRBV6-6 and TRBJ2-5; as DNA is missing, the TRBD1 call by TCRdb cannot be tested. The germline V gene encodes CDR1 MNHNY and CDR2 SVGAGI (reference sequence). The CDR3 consists of 15 residues. This chain's CDR3 is CASKQTGGEQETQYF.

The chain couples TRBV27 to TRBJ2-1. The CDR3 runs 15 residues. Germline V CDR1 and CDR2: MNHEY, SMNVEV (reference sequence). This chain's CDR3 is CASSLVGYSYNEQFF.

The rearrangement links TRBV5-1 to TRBJ1-1. This CDR3 spans 13 amino acids. Germline loops: CDR1 SGHRS, CDR2 YFSETQ. Here the CDR3 reads CASSLGSDFEAFF.

The rearrangement joins TRBV28 to TRBJ2-3; no DNA is available, so the TRBD1 call from TCRdb remains unchecked. The CDR3 contains 12 residues. In germline, CDR1 is MDHEN, CDR2 SYDVKM. The CDR3 region is CATLDNTDTQYF.

The chain is built from TRBV29-1 and TRBJ2-7. Germline lookup yields CDR1 SQVTM and CDR2 ANQGSEA. The CDR3 sequence is 13 residues long. The CDR3 loop reads CSVEVESYYEQYF.

The CDR3 spells CASSHGLATRGYEQYF. This chain connects TRBV5-5 to TRBJ2-7. This CDR3 has 16 residues. CDR1 and CDR2 (germline): SGHKS, YYEKEE (reference sequence).

The chain is built from TRBV18 and TRBJ2-4; checking the TCRdb D call of TRBD1 is not possible without DNA. CDR1 KGHSH and CDR2 LQKENI come from the germline V gene. This CDR3 contains 17 residues. CDR3 amino acids: CASSPNDRESGKNIQYF.

V and J are TRBV7-2 and TRBJ1-1. The CDR3 is 13 residues long. Germline CDR1 is SGHTA and CDR2 is FQGNSA. CDR3: CASSLWTNTEAFF.

The chain couples TRBV7-6 to TRBJ2-7; no DNA is available, so the TRBD2 call from TCRdb remains unchecked. CDR3 size: 16 residues. Looked up from germline, CDR1 is SGHVS and CDR2 is FNYEAQ. CDR3 in amino acids: CASSLEVAGGRYEQYF.

This chain joins TRBV12-3 or TRBV12-4 and TRBJ1-2; TCRdb indicates TRBD1, and absent DNA this call remains unverified. The CDR3 length is 15 residues. The CDR3 sequence is CASSQAGGRNYGYTF.

The genes are TRBV3-1 and TRBJ2-2; as DNA is missing, the TRBD1 call by TCRdb cannot be tested. The germline V gene has CDR1 LGHDT and CDR2 YNNKEL (reference sequence). The CDR3 extends over 15 amino acids. This CDR3 reads CASNHWISGAGELFF.

CDR3 loop: CASSFLAGGGLSYEQYF. The chain carries TRBV11-2 and TRBJ2-7; TCRdb reports TRBD2, a call that lacks DNA to check it against. This CDR3 comprises 17 residues. CDR1 and CDR2 (germline): SGHAT, FQNNGV. Combining the CDR3 with reference TRBV11-2 and TRBJ2-7 gives the whole variable domain EAGVAQSPRYKIIEKRQSVAFWCNPISGHATLYWYQQILGQGPKLLIQFQNNGVVDDSQLPKDRFSAERLKGVDSTLKIQPAKLEDSAVYLCASSFLAGGGLSYEQYFGPGTRLTVT.

CDR3 loop: CASSVGTGDVEQFF. The J gene is TRBJ2-1, the V gene TRBV9; TCRdb lists TRBD1, though no DNA is available to test this call. Germline V gene lookup returns CDR1 SGDLS and CDR2 YYNGEE. CDR3 length: 14 amino acids.

The gene calls are TRBV19 and TRBJ2-1; with no DNA, the TCRdb D assignment of TRBD2 cannot be verified. Germline CDR1 reads LNHDA; CDR2 reads SQIVND (reference sequence). This CDR3 has 17 residues. The chain's CDR3 is CASSGGLAGGTYNEQFF.

The chain has TRBV29-1 and TRBJ2-1. Germline lookup yields CDR1 SQVTM and CDR2 ANQGSEA. The length of the CDR3 is 12 residues. The CDR3 here is CSVEEPANEQFF.

J is TRBJ2-3 and V is TRBV4-3; TCRdb names TRBD2, which stays unverified in the absence of DNA. Germline CDR1 reads LGHNA; CDR2 reads YSLEER. This CDR3 is 19 amino acids long. This CDR3 is CASSQAVSFSGQSTDTQYF.